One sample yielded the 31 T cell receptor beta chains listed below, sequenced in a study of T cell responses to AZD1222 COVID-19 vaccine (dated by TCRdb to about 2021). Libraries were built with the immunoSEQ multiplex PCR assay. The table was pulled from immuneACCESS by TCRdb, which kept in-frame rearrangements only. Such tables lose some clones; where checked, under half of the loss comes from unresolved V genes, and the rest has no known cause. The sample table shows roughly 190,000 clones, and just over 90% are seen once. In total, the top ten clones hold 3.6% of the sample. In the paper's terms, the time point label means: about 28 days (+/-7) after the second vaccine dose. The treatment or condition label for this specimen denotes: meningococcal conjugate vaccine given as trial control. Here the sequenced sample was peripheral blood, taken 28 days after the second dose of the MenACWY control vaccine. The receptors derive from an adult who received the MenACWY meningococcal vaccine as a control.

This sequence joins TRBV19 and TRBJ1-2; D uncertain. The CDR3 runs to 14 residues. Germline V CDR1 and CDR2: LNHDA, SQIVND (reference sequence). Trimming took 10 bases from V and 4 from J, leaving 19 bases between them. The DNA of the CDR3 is TGTGCCACTTTACAAACGGGAGCCGGCTATGGCTACACCTTC. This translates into CATLQTGAGYGYTF.

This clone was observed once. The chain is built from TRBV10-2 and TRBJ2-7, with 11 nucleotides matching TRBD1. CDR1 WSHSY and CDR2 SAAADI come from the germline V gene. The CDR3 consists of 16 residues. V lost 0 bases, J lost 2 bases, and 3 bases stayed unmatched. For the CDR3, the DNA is TGCGCCAGCAGTGAGTCGGGGACAGGGGGAACCTACGAGCAGTACTTC. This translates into CASSESGTGGTYEQYF.

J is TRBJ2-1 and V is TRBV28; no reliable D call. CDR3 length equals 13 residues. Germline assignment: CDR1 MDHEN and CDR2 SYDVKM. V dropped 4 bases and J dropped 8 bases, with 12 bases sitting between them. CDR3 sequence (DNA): TGTGCCAGCAGTTCGTCTAGGGCCGATGAGCAGTTCTTC. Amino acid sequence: CASSSSRADEQFF. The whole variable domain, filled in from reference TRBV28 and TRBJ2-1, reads DVKVTQSSRYLVKRTGEKVFLECVQDMDHENMFWYRQDPGLGLRLIYFSYDVKMKEKGDIPEGYSVSREKKERFSLILESASTNQTSMYLCASSSSRADEQFFGPGTRLTVL.

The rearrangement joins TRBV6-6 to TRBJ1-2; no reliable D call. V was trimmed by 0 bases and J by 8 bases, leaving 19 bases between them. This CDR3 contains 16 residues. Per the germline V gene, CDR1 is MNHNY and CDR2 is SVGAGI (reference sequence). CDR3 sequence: CASSYSEVIWGRGYTF. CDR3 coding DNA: TGTGCCAGCAGTTACTCGGAGGTGATTTGGGGTCGGGGCTACACCTTC.

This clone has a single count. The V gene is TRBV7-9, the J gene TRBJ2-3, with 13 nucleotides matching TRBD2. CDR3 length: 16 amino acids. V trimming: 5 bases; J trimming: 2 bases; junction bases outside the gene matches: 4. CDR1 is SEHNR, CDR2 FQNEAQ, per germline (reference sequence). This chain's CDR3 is CASSTGLAGFTDTQYF. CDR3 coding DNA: TGTGCCAGCAGCACGGGACTAGCGGGATTCACAGATACGCAGTATTTT.

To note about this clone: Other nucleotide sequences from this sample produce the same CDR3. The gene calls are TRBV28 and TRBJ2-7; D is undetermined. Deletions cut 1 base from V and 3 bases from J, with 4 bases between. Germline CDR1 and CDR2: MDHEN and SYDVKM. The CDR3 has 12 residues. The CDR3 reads CASSLFGYEQYF. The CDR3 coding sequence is TGTGCCAGCAGTTTATTTGGCTACGAGCAGTACTTC. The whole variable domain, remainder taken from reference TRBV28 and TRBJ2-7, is DVKVTQSSRYLVKRTGEKVFLECVQDMDHENMFWYRQDPGLGLRLIYFSYDVKMKEKGDIPEGYSVSREKKERFSLILESASTNQTSMYLCASSLFGYEQYFGPGTRLTVT.

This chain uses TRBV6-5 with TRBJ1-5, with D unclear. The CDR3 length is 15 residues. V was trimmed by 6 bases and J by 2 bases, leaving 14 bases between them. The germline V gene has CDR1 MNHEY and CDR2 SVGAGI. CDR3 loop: CASSPDVVGNQPQHF. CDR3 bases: TGTGCCAGCAGCCCCGACGTTGTGGGCAATCAGCCCCAGCATTTT.

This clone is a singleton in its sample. The CDR3 sequence: CATSDATAEAFF. DNA for the CDR3: TGTGCCACCAGTGACGCGACAGCTGAAGCTTTCTTT. The chain joins TRBV24-1 to TRBJ1-1; a weak D match, TRBD1 (5 bases). Germline CDR1 is KGHDR and CDR2 is SFDVKD. Trimming pared 4 bases from V and 6 bases from J, leaving 8 bases between. The CDR3 contains 12 residues.

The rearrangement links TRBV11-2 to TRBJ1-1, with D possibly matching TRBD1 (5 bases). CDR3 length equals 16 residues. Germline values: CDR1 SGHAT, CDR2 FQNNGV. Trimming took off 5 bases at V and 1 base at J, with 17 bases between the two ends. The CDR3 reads CASSPYPPGPNTEAFF. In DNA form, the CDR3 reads TGTGCCAGCAGCCCTTACCCTCCAGGGCCGAACACTGAAGCTTTCTTT.

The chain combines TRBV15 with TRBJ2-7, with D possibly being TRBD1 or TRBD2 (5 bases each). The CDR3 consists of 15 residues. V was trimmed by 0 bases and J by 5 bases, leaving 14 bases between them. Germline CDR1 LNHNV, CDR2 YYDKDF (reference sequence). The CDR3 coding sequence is TGTGCCACCAGCAGAGATCCCGCCCCGGGACACGAGCAGTACTTC. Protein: CATSRDPAPGHEQYF.

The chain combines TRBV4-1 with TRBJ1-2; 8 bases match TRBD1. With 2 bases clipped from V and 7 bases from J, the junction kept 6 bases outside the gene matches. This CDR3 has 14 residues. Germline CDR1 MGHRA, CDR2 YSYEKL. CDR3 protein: CASSQPQGAGGYTF. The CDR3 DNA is TGCGCCAGCAGCCAACCTCAGGGGGCTGGTGGCTACACCTTC.

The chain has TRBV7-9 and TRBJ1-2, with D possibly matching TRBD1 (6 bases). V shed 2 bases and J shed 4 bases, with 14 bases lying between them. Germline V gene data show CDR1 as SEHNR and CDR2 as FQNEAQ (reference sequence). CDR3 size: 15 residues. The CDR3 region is CASSLFSRGPYGYTF. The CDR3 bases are TGTGCCAGCAGCTTATTTTCCAGGGGACCCTATGGCTACACCTTC.

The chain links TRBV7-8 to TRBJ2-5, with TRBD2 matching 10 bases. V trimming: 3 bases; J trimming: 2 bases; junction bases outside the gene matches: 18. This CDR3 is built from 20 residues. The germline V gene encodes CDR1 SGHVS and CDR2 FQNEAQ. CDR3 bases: TGTGCCAGCAGCTTGCAAGGCGCTCTACTAGCGGGAAGCTCGCAAGAGACCCAGTACTTC. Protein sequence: CASSLQGALLAGSSQETQYF.

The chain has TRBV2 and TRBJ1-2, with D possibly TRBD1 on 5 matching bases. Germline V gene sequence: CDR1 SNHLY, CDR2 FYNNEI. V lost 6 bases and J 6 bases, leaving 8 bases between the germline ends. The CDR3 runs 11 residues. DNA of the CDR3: TGTGCCAGCAGGCAGGGACATGGCTACACCTTC. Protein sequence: CASRQGHGYTF. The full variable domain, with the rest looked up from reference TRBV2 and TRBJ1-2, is EPEVTQTPSHQVTQMGQEVILRCVPISNHLYFYWYRQILGQKVEFLVSFYNNEISEKSEIFDDQFSVERPDGSNFTLKIRSTKLEDSAMYFCASRQGHGYTFGSGTRLTVV.

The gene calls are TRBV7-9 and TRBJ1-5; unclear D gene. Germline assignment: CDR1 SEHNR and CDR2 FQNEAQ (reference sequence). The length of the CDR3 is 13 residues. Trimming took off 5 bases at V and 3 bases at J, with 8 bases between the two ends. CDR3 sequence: CASSRQFNQPQHF. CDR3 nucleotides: TGTGCCAGCAGCCGTCAGTTCAATCAGCCCCAGCATTTT.

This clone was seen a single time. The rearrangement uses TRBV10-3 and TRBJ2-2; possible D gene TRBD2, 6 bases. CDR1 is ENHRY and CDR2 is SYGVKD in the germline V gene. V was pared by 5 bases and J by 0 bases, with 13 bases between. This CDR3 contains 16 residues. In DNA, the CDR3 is TGTGCCATCAGTTCTACCGGGACTTCGAACACCGGGGAGCTGTTTTTT. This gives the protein CAISSTGTSNTGELFF.

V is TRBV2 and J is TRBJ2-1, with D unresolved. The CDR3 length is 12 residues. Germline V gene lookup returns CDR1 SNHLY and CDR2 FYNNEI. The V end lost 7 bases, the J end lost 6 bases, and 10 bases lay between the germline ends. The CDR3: CASIQGRNEQFF. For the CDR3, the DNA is TGTGCCAGCATTCAAGGCCGCAATGAGCAGTTCTTC.

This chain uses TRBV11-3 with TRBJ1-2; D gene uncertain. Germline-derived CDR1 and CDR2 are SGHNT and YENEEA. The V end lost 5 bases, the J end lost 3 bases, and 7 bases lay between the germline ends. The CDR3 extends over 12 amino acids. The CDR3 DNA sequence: TGTGCCAGCAGCGCGGCGGACTATGGCTACACCTTC. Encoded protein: CASSAADYGYTF.

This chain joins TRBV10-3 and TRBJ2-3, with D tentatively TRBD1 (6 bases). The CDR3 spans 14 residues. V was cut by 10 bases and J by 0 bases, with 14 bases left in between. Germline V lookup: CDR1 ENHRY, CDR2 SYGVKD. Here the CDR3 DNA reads TGTGCCACCAGGACAGAGACAAGCACAGATACGCAGTATTTT. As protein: CATRTETSTDTQYF.

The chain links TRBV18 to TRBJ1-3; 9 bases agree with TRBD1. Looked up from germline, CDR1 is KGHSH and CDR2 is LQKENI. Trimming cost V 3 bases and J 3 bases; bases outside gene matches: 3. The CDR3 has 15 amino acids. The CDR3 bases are TGTGCCAGCTCACCCGGGACAGGGATTGGAAACACCATATATTTT. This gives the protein CASSPGTGIGNTIYF.

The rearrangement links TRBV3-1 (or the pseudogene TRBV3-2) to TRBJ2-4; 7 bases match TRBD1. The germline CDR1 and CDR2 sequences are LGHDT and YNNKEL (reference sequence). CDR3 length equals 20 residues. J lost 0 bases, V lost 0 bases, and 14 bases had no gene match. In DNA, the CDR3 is TGTGCCAGCAGCCAAGATATCCCAGGGGGTGAGAGTCTAGCCAAAAACATTCAGTACTTC. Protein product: CASSQDIPGGESLAKNIQYF.

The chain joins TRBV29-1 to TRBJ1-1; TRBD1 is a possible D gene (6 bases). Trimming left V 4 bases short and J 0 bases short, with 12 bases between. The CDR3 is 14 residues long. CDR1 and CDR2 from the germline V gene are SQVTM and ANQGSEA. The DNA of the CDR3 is TGCAGCGTTGCGTCGGGGGCCCTGAACACTGAAGCTTTCTTT. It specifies CSVASGALNTEAFF.

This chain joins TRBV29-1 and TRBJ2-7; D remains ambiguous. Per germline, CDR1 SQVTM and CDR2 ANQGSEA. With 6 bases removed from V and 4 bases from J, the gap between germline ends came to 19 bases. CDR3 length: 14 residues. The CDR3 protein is CSVRGSQQLYEQYF. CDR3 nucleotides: TGCAGCGTCCGCGGCTCACAACAGCTTTACGAGCAGTACTTC.

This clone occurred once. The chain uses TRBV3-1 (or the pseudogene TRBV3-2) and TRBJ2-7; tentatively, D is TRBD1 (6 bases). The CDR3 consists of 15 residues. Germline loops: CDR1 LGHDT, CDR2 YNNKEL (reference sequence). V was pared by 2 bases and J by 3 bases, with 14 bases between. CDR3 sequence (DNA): TGTGCCAGCAGCCAACTAAACCAAGGGGGCTACGAGCAGTACTTC. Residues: CASSQLNQGGYEQYF.

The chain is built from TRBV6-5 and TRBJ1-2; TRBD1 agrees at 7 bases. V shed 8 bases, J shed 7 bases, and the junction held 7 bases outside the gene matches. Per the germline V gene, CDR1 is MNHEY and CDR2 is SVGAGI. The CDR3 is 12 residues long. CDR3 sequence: CASSEGGFGYTF. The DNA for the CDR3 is TGTGCCAGCTCGGAAGGGGGCTTTGGCTACACCTTC.

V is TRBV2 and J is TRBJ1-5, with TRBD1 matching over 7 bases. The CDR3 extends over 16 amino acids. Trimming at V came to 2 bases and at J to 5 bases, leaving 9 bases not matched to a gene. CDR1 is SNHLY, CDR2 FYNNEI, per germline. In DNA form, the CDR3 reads TGTGCCAGCAGTGAATTTGGCAGGGGGGGCGATCAGCCCCAGCATTTT. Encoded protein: CASSEFGRGGDQPQHF.

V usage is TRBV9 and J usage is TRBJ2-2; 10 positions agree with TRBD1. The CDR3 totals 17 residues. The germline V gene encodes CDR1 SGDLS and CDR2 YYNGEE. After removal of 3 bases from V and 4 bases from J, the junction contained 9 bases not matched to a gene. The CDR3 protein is CASSATGGALFTGELFF. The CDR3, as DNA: TGTGCCAGCAGCGCGACAGGGGGCGCGTTATTCACCGGGGAGCTGTTTTTT.

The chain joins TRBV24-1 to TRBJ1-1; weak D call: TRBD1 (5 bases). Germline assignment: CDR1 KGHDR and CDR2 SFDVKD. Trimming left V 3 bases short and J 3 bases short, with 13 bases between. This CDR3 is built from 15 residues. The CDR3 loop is CATSDTTGRDTEAFF. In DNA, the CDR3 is TGTGCCACCAGTGATACCACGGGACGGGACACTGAAGCTTTCTTT.

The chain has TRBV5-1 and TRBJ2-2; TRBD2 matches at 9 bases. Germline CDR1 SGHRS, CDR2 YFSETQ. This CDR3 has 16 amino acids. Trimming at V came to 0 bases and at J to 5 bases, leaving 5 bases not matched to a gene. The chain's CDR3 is CASSLVAGVGTGELFF. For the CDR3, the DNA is TGCGCCAGCAGCTTGGTAGCGGGAGTGGGGACCGGGGAGCTGTTTTTT.

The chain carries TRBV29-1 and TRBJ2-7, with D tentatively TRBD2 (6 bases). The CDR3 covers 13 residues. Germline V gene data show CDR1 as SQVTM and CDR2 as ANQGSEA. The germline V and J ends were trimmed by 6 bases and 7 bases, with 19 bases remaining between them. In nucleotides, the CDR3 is TGCAGCGTGGCCTGGGCAGGGAGCGGGGAGCAGTACTTC. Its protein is CSVAWAGSGEQYF.

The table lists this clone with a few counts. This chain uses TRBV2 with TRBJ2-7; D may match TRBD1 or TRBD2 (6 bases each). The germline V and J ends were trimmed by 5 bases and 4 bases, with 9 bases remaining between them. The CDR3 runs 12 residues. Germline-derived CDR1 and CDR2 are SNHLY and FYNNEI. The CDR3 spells CASSRGVYEQYF. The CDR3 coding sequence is TGTGCCAGCAGTAGGGGGGTGTACGAGCAGTACTTC.